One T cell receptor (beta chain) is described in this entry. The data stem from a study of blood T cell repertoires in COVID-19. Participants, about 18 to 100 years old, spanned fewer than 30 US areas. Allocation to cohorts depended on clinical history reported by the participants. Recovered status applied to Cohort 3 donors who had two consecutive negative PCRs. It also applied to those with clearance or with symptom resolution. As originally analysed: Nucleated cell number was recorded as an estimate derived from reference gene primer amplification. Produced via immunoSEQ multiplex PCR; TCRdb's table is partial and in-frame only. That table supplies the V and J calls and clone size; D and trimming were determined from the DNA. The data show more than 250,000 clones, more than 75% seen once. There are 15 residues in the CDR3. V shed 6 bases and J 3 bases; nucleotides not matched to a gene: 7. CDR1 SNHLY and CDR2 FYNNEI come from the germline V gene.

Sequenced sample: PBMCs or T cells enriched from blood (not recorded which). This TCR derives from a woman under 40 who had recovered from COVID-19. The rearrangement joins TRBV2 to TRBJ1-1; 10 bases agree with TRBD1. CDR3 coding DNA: TGTGCCAGCAGGACCGGGACAGGGGCGGACACTGAAGCTTTCTTT. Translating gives CASRTGTGADTEAFF.